This T cell receptor (beta chain) appears in the sequencing data of a study of control samples from healthy donors and cancer patients. This clone has only a few counts. TCRdb's copy holds only in-frame clones and misses some; the assay was immunoSEQ multiplex PCR. This sample has 390,000 or so clones, with around 90% found just once. The clonotype comes from a man aged 40-49 years with head and neck cancer. Sequencing was performed on PBMCs.

In DNA form, the CDR3 reads TGTGCCAGCAGCTTAGTAATGGCGGTCTCCTATAATTCACCCCTCCACTTT. Translating gives CASSLVMAVSYNSPLHF. V is TRBV7-2 and J is TRBJ1-6; D not certain. The V end lost 1 base, the J end lost 0 bases, and 10 bases lay between the germline ends. CDR1 is SGHTA and CDR2 is FQGNSA in the germline V gene. The length of the CDR3 is 17 residues.